This entry is about one T cell receptor (beta chain). Its specific antigen is unknown. Per-nucleotide qualities are absent, and no much larger clonotype sits a single base away. The TCR beta CDR3 regions were amplified from RNA transcripts. A first-round RT-PCR of the TCR CDR3 used the HTBI primer set with the Qiagen OneStep RT-PCR kit. Libraries were constructed in a second round of multiplex PCR, after which size selection and purification were carried out. Libraries were sequenced paired-end with 100 bp reads on an Illumina HiSeq2000. The original pipeline was this. SOAPnuke was used to process the raw data, removing reads that contained adapters or uncalled bases, had a mean Phred below 15, or lacked an exact match to the constant primer or identifier. COPE v1.2.5 was used to merge the high-quality paired reads, and each unique nucleotide sequence was defined as a clonotype. MiTCR v1.1 was used to align clonotypes to the IMGT TRBV, TRBD and TRBJ reference segments. The analysis included only V-J combinations with a frequency above 0.0001, which together covered approximately 99% of the repertoires. A TCS score was defined as the ratio between F50 (clonal expansion) and ExV (chaos), using BLOSUM62-based TCRdist between CDR3 peptides within each V-J. Welch's t-statistics and random forest reduced around 510 V-J features to 13, which were used in a naive Bayes classifier (R e1071). Thyroid-blood repertoire similarity was quantified with the Morisita-Horn index. Using fastp trimming at Q25 and MiXCR clonotype assembly, TCRdb reanalyzed the public sequencing data and kept in-frame beta chains. Each entry merges the rows of one CDR3 protein and shows their most common DNA and genes. The authors' filters were not applied to this entry. Across this sample there are roughly 500,000 distinct CDR3 sequences, with 40% to 50% seen only once. 44% of the sample rests with the top ten.

These data are taken from a study of T cells in Graves' hyperthyroidism and ophthalmopathy (dated by TCRdb to the late 2010s). Background on the whole study: TCR V-J signatures able to tell the groups apart were searched for in a discovery cohort of 90 to 100 patients, of whom under 45 had Graves' ophthalmopathy and roughly 59 had stable Graves' hyperthyroidism. Whether ophthalmopathy could be predicted prospectively was tested in an independent validation cohort made up of under 20 hyperthyroidism patients plus 17 patients who later progressed to ophthalmopathy. Thyroid tissue and blood T-cell repertoires from six Graves' hyperthyroidism patients were also compared in the study. TCR Vbeta CDR3 sequencing of 130 to 150 peripheral blood samples (43 ophthalmopathy, about 75 hyperthyroidism and roughly 17 progressor patients) is reported in the paper. For training and testing, the 100 or so patients in the discovery cohort were randomly divided in a 7:3 ratio. Once sampling was done, hyperthyroidism patients were given methimazole at a starting dose of 30 mg daily, whereas ophthalmopathy patients were given high-dose intravenous methylprednisolone. General study outcomes and caveats: No statistical method was used to set the sample size in advance, and investigators knew the group allocation. A model built on a 13 V-J signature distinguished ophthalmopathy from stable hyperthyroidism, reaching around 87% sensitivity and around 81% specificity in cross-validation and 80%/75% in testing. In validation, the model predicted progression to ophthalmopathy with approximately 71% sensitivity and approximately 74% specificity, a median of about six months before onset. Blood samples also contained most of the expanded thyroid clonotypes (frequency above 0.001), which suggests that blood repertoires may reflect thyroid immune responses.

Exclusion was applied to patients with uncontrolled infections, other autoimmune diseases, pregnancy or lactation. Diagnoses were based on clinical symptoms, serum thyroxine and TRAb, thyroid ultrasound and orbital computed tomography. Trizol reagent was used to extract total RNA, and RNA quality was then checked on an Agilent 2100 Bioanalyzer. The CDR3 numbers 15 residues from cysteine through phenylalanine. Kept here is only the CDR3 DNA, which spans 45 bases and is read in frame from base 1. Trimming leaves V shorter by 5 bases and J shorter by 1 base, with the junction holding 5 bases beyond the gene matches. The germline V gene supplies CDR1 SGHVS and CDR2 FNYEAQ.

The sequence joins TRBV7-6 to TRBJ2-5; TRBD1 matches 9 bases in the middle. The sequence was collected from an adult woman with Graves' disease, either hyperthyroidism or ophthalmopathy (not recorded which). The specimen was peripheral blood or thyroid tissue (not recorded which). The CDR3 has the sequence CASSLTGGVQETQYF. Read as DNA, the sequence is TGTGCCAGCAGCCTGACAGGGGGAGTCCAAGAGACCCAGTACTTC.